Described below is a single TCR beta chain sequence and its context. Its antigen is still unknown. The sample is drawn from a study of cytomegalovirus exposure and HLA in healthy donors. At the level of the study: Later analysis reported that the 120 validation repertoires shared the platform of the approximately 690 first-cohort repertoires. The study, taken as a whole, reports: The listing of some 170 TCR beta chains classed them as cytomegalovirus-associated. The classifier was said to identify cytomegalovirus status with high specificity and sensitivity.

The donors were in the roughly 120-subject validation cohort, distinct from the roughly 600-subject first cohort. TCRdb's table, derived via immunoSEQ multiplex PCR, lists solely in-frame clones and lacks some. The data show around 140,000 clones, with 87% seen just once and 4.5% held by the top ten. CDR3 length: 14 amino acids. The germline V and J ends were trimmed by 4 bases and 5 bases, with 14 bases remaining between them. Per germline, CDR1 SNHLY and CDR2 FYNNEI. This rearrangement joins TRBV2 to TRBJ1-1; D gene ambiguous. This TCR was recovered from a man aged 18 to 29 in good health and CMV-seropositive. The sequencing sample was made of PBMCs. The DNA of the CDR3 is TGTGCCAGCAGTGTTGACCGGACTAGAACTGAAGCTTTCTTT. It translates to CASSVDRTRTEAFF.